The next 23 T cell receptor beta chains were all read from a single sample in a study of T cells in Graves' hyperthyroidism and ophthalmopathy (dated by TCRdb to the late 2010s). Library prep was done by multiplex PCR. Sequencing was carried out with an Illumina HiSeq 2000. Amplification of TCR beta CDR3 regions was carried out from RNA transcripts. For the first round of RT-PCR on the TCR CDR3, the HTBI primer set was used together with the Qiagen OneStep RT-PCR kit. The public reads were quality trimmed at Q25 with fastp and then assembled into clones with MiXCR by TCRdb, keeping productive beta chains. CDR3 protein sequences are deduplicated, and each keeps its most common genes and DNA. The sample table contains approximately 870,000 distinct CDR3 sequences; only one count was recorded for 38% of them. The biggest ten clones account for 8.9% of the sample. The sequencing sample was made of blood. Every receptor here comes from a man younger than 35 with Graves' hyperthyroidism.

In this sample, this clonotype turned up a few times. The chain joins TRBV4-1 to TRBJ2-5; weak D call: TRBD2 (6 bases). CDR3 length equals 15 residues. In germline, CDR1 is MGHRA, CDR2 YSYEKL. V was shortened by 0 bases and J by 5 bases, with 13 bases between the two germline ends. The DNA for the CDR3 is TGCGCCAGCAGCCAAGATATCGGGGGACGCGAGACCCAGTACTTC. Amino acid sequence: CASSQDIGGRETQYF.

This clonotype was counted ten times or more. The chain uses TRBV25-1 and TRBJ1-1, with D perhaps matching TRBD1 (5 bases). The CDR3 has 16 amino acids. Germline V gene sequence: CDR1 MGHDK, CDR2 SYGVNS. V lost 3 bases to trimming and J lost 0 bases, with 14 bases between them. The CDR3 region is CASSDREGPLNTEAFF. The CDR3, as DNA: TGTGCCAGCAGTGACCGGGAGGGGCCGCTGAACACTGAAGCTTTCTTT.

V is TRBV6-1 and J is TRBJ1-1, with D unresolved. CDR1 is MNHNS and CDR2 is SASEGT in the germline V gene. The CDR3 consists of 15 residues. With 6 bases removed from V and 4 bases from J, the gap between germline ends came to 18 bases. The CDR3 loop is CASRISAGVGTEAFF. In DNA, the CDR3 is TGTGCCAGCAGGATATCGGCCGGGGTGGGCACTGAAGCTTTCTTT.

This clonotype was found many times. The chain has TRBV12-3 or TRBV12-4 and TRBJ1-1; weak D call: TRBD1 (6 bases). CDR3 size: 12 residues. V lost 6 bases, J lost 6 bases, and 11 bases lay in between. CDR3 region: CASRPDSAEAFF. The CDR3 bases are TGTGCCAGCAGACCGGACAGCGCTGAAGCTTTCTTT.

This chain connects TRBV11-2 to TRBJ1-5; the D is unclear. This CDR3 region has 14 residues. Germline V gene sequence: CDR1 SGHAT, CDR2 FQNNGV. V lost 5 bases, J lost 9 bases, and 17 bases lay in between. The CDR3 protein is CASSTSFTPGPQHF. The DNA for the CDR3 is TGTGCCAGCAGCACCTCGTTTACGCCAGGGCCCCAGCATTTT.

The chain links TRBV11-2 to TRBJ2-6; D remains unclear. Looked up from germline, CDR1 is SGHAT and CDR2 is FQNNGV. V was cut by 6 bases and J by 2 bases, with 8 bases left in between. The CDR3 spans 14 residues. CDR3 in DNA: TGTGCCAGCAGGCCCTATGCTGGGGCCAACGTCCTGACTTTC. Protein: CASRPYAGANVLTF. The complete variable domain, with remaining parts taken from reference TRBV11-2 and TRBJ2-6, reads EAGVAQSPRYKIIEKRQSVAFWCNPISGHATLYWYQQILGQGPKLLIQFQNNGVVDDSQLPKDRFSAERLKGVDSTLKIQPAKLEDSAVYLCASRPYAGANVLTFGAGSRLTVL.

There are a few counts of this clonotype. The chain is built from TRBV20-1 and TRBJ2-5; 9 bases fit TRBD2. There are 16 residues in the CDR3. V lost 3 bases and J lost 5; bases outside the gene matches: 13. Germline values: CDR1 DFQATT, CDR2 SNEGSKA (reference sequence). The CDR3 is CSARTSGLLWGETQYF. Written as DNA, the CDR3 is TGCAGTGCTAGGACTAGCGGCCTACTTTGGGGGGAGACCCAGTACTTC.

This sequence joins TRBV29-1 and TRBJ2-2; no clear D. This CDR3 has 9 amino acids. V lost 1 base, J lost 9 bases, and 0 bases lay in between. Germline assignment: CDR1 SQVTM and CDR2 ANQGSEA. This CDR3 is CSVEGELFF. In nucleotides, the CDR3 is TGCAGCGTTGAAGGGGAGCTGTTTTTT.

This clonotype was counted at least ten times. V and J are TRBV29-1 and TRBJ2-7; 8 bases align to TRBD1. Germline CDR1 SQVTM, CDR2 ANQGSEA. V was clipped by 7 bases and J by 3 bases; unmatched bases: 8. The CDR3 sequence is 13 residues long. The CDR3 loop reads CSALTGENYEQYF. The CDR3, as DNA: TGCAGCGCCCTGACAGGGGAAAACTACGAGCAGTACTTC.

This clonotype was recorded at least ten times. This rearrangement joins TRBV15 to TRBJ2-7; D is unclear. In germline, CDR1 is LNHNV, CDR2 YYDKDF (reference sequence). The ends were cut back, 3 bases at V and 6 bases at J, with 9 bases in the middle. This CDR3 comprises 12 residues. This chain's CDR3 is CATSRDRTEQYF. Written as DNA, the CDR3 is TGTGCCACCAGCAGGGACCGTACCGAGCAGTACTTC.

This clonotype has a single count. The CDR3 loop is CASSLQGQLPPETQYF. CDR3 nucleotide sequence: TGCGCCAGCAGCTTGCAGGGACAGCTCCCCCCAGAGACCCAGTACTTC. The V call is TRBV5-1, the J call TRBJ2-5; TRBD1 matches at 7 bases. V was pared by 1 base and J by 4 bases, with 10 bases of the junction left unmatched. This CDR3 spans 16 amino acids. Per the germline V gene, CDR1 is SGHRS and CDR2 is YFSETQ.

This clonotype was found a few times. The V gene is TRBV7-9, the J gene TRBJ1-3, with D unresolved. This CDR3 spans 15 amino acids. The V gene's germline CDR1 is SEHNR and CDR2 FQNEAQ (reference sequence). Trimming left V 0 bases short and J 4 bases short, with 10 bases between. CDR3 in amino acids: CASSLAGGEGNTIYF. The CDR3 region has the DNA TGTGCCAGCAGCTTAGCGGGAGGAGAAGGAAACACCATATATTTT.

About this clonotype: This may arise from a read error, as a much more abundant clone is one base away. The chain combines TRBV20-1 with TRBJ2-7; 9 bases fit TRBD2. The CDR3 loop spans 10 amino acids. Per the germline V gene, CDR1 is DFQATT and CDR2 is SNEGSKA (reference sequence). The DNA of the CDR3 is TGCAGCGTTGTAGCGGGAGAGCAGTGCTTC. Translating it yields CSVVAGEQCF.

This clonotype appeared a few times. This chain uses TRBV20-1 with TRBJ1-1; possible D gene TRBD1, 6 bases. This CDR3 contains 14 residues. CDR1 and CDR2 (germline): DFQATT, SNEGSKA (reference sequence). Deletions cut 6 bases from V and 0 bases from J, with 14 bases between. CDR3 bases: TGCAGTGCAGAAGCACGGACAGTGAACACTGAAGCTTTCTTT. It specifies CSAEARTVNTEAFF.

At least ten counts were recorded for this clonotype. The J gene is TRBJ1-6, the V gene TRBV19, with D unclear. CDR1 LNHDA and CDR2 SQIVND come from the germline V gene (reference sequence). The V gene lost 3 bases and the J gene lost 10 bases, with 7 bases spanning the gap. The length of the CDR3 is 12 residues. The CDR3 sequence: CASSIQESPLHF. The CDR3 DNA reads as TGTGCCAGTAGTATCCAGGAGTCACCCCTCCACTTT.

With regard to this clonotype: A clone one base away is much larger, so this may be a read error. The chain combines TRBV7-8 with TRBJ1-2; D possibly corresponds to TRBD1 (6 bases). CDR3 length: 14 amino acids. Per the germline V gene, CDR1 is SGHVS and CDR2 is FQNEAQ. This CDR3 reads CASSLNTGIDGYAF. As DNA, the CDR3 is TGTGCCAGCAGCCTGAATACAGGGATCGATGGCTACGCCTTC.

The V gene is TRBV7-9, the J gene TRBJ2-2; D not resolved. V gave up 3 bases and J gave up 6 bases, with 11 bases separating them. Germline values: CDR1 SEHNR, CDR2 FQNEAQ (reference sequence). This CDR3 has 14 amino acids. The CDR3 region is CASSLDPEAGELFF. Written as DNA, the CDR3 is TGTGCCAGCAGCTTGGACCCAGAGGCCGGGGAGCTGTTTTTT.

At least ten counts were recorded for this clonotype. The gene calls are TRBV10-3 and TRBJ2-5, with D maybe TRBD1 (5 bases). In germline, CDR1 is ENHRY, CDR2 SYGVKD. This CDR3 region has 15 residues. V gave up 4 bases and J gave up 3 bases, with 15 bases separating them. CDR3 bases: TGTGCCATCAGTGCTTTATCGGTAGGGGAAGAGACCCAGTACTTC. This translates into CAISALSVGEETQYF.

This chain connects TRBV7-9 to TRBJ2-5; tentatively, D is TRBD1 or TRBD2 (5 bases each). Trimming cost V 4 bases and J 4 bases, with 10 bases left between them. The length of the CDR3 is 13 residues. Germline assignment: CDR1 SEHNR and CDR2 FQNEAQ (reference sequence). CDR3: CASSSRDGETQYF. The CDR3 bases are TGTGCCAGCAGCTCTCGGGACGGAGAGACCCAGTACTTC.

In its sample, this clonotype was seen a few times. The gene calls are TRBV4-1 and TRBJ2-7; D might be TRBD1 or TRBD2, each matching 5 bases. The CDR3 contains 15 residues. V lost 1 base to trimming and J lost 2 bases, with 12 bases between them. Germline V gene lookup returns CDR1 MGHRA and CDR2 YSYEKL. CDR3 sequence: CASSQGGTATYEQYF. The DNA of the CDR3 is TGCGCCAGCAGCCAAGGGGGGACCGCAACCTACGAGCAGTACTTC.

The V call is TRBV15, the J call TRBJ1-5; D might be TRBD1 (5 bases). This CDR3 is 13 amino acids long. The V end lost 0 bases, the J end lost 15 bases, and 15 bases lay between the germline ends. Germline CDR1 LNHNV, CDR2 YYDKDF (reference sequence). CDR3: CATSRDAAGTLHF. For the CDR3, the DNA is TGTGCCACCAGCAGAGATGCCGCGGGGACCCTGCATTTT.

This clonotype has just a few counts. The chain employs TRBV19 and TRBJ2-7, with TRBD1 as a possible D gene (5 bases). There are 15 residues in the CDR3. Germline loops: CDR1 LNHDA, CDR2 SQIVND (reference sequence). Trimming shortened V by 1 base and J by 1 base, and 11 bases separated the two germline ends. The CDR3 spells CASSIVTGGSYEQYF. DNA for the CDR3: TGTGCCAGTAGTATAGTTACAGGCGGATCCTACGAGCAGTACTTC.

With respect to this clonotype: Just one base apart from a much larger clone, this may be a read error. CDR3 nucleotides: TGTGCCAGCAGCTGGGCAGGGATGGGCACTGAAGCTTTCTTT. The encoded protein is CASSWAGMGTEAFF. This rearrangement joins TRBV5-4 to TRBJ1-1; weak D call: TRBD1 (5 bases). The CDR3 runs to 14 residues. CDR1 is SGHNT and CDR2 is YYREEE in the germline V gene (reference sequence). V dropped 3 bases and J dropped 4 bases, with 13 bases sitting between them.